Below, one T cell receptor (beta chain) is given with its context. The CDR3 contains 11 residues. V gave up 4 bases and J gave up 9 bases, with 10 bases separating them. Germline V CDR1 and CDR2: GTSNPN, SVGIG (reference sequence). This entry comes from a study of blood T cell repertoires in COVID-19. Overall study: Nucleic acid was either cDNA or gDNA, and it came from T cells, B-cell-depleted T cells, or PBMCs.

In the source study's methods: Reference gene primer amplification gave estimated nucleated cell counts. The method was immunoSEQ multiplex PCR; TCRdb's version includes in-frame clones alone and lacks a portion of them. V and J calls and clone size follow that table, whereas D and trimming were derived from the DNA. The data show roughly 250,000 clones, roughly nine tenths seen once. The Seattle site enrolled patients during active infection and followed them longitudinally. The clonotype originates from a woman younger than 45 with COVID-19, enrolled during active disease. Input material: peripheral blood. The chain couples TRBV30 to TRBJ2-1; D unclear. CDR3 sequence reads: CAWKEVSEQFF. CDR3 nucleotides: TGTGCCTGGAAAGAGGTATCTGAGCAGTTCTTC. Full variable domain (rest looked up from reference TRBV30 and TRBJ2-1): SQTIHQWPATLVQPVGSPLSLECTVEGTSNPNLYWYRQAAGRGLQLLFYSVGIGQISSEVPQNLSASRPQDRQFILSSKKLLLSDSGFYLCAWKEVSEQFFGPGTRLTVL.